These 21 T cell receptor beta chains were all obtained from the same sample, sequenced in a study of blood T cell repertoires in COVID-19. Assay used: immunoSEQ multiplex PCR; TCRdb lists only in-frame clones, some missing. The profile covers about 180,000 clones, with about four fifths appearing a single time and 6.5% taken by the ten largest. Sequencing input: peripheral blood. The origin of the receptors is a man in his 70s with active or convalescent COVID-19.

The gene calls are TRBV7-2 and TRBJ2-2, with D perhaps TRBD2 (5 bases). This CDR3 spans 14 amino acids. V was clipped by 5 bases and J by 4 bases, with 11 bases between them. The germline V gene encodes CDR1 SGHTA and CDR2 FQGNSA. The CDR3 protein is CASSPFGVTGELFF. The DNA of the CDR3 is TGTGCCAGCAGCCCTTTCGGGGTCACCGGGGAGCTGTTTTTT.

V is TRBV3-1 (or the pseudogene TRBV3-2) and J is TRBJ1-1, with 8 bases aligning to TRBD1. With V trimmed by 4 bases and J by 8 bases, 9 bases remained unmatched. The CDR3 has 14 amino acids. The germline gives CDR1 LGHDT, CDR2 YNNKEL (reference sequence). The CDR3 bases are TGTGCCAGCAGCCGCCAAGGACAGGGCGAGGAAGCTTTCTTT. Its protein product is CASSRQGQGEEAFF.

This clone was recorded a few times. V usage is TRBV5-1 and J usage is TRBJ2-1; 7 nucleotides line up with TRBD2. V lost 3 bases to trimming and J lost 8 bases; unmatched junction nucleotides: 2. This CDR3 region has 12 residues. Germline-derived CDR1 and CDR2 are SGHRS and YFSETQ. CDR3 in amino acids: CASSWGGDEQFF. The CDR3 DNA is TGCGCCAGCAGCTGGGGAGGGGATGAGCAGTTCTTC. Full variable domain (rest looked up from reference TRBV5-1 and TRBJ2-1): KAGVTQTPRYLIKTRGQQVTLSCSPISGHRSVSWYQQTPGQGLQFLFEYFSETQRNKGNFPGRFSGRQFSNSRSEMNVSTLELGDSALYLCASSWGGDEQFFGPGTRLTVL.

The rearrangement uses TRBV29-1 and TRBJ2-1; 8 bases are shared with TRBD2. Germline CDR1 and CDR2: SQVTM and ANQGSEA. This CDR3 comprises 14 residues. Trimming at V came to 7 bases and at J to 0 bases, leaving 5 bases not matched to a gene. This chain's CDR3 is CSGTGGSSYNEQFF. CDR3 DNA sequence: TGCAGCGGTACGGGGGGGAGCTCCTACAATGAGCAGTTCTTC.

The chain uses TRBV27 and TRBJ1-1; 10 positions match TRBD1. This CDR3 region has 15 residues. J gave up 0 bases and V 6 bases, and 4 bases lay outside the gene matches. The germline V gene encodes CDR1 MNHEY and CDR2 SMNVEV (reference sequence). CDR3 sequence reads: CASRGTGAMNTEAFF. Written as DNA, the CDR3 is TGTGCCAGCAGAGGGACAGGGGCCATGAACACTGAAGCTTTCTTT.

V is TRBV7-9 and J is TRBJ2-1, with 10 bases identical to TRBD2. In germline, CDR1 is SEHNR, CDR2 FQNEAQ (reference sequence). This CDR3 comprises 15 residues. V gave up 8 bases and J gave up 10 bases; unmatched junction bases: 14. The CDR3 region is CASSKRGGQEQEQFF. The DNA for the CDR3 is TGTGCCAGCTCCAAGCGGGGGGGCCAAGAGCAGGAGCAGTTCTTC. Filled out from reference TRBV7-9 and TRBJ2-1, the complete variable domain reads DTGVSQNPRHKITKRGQNVTFRCDPISEHNRLYWYRQTLGQGPEFLTYFQNEAQLEKSRLLSDRFSAERPKGSFSTLEIQRTEQGDSAMYLCASSKRGGQEQEQFFGPGTRLTVL.

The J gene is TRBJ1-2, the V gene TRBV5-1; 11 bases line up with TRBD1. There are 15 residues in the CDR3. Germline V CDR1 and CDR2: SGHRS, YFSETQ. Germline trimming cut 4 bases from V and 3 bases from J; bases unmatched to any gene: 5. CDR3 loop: CASSPGTGGYYGYTF. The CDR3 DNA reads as TGCGCCAGCAGCCCGGGGACAGGGGGGTACTATGGCTACACCTTC. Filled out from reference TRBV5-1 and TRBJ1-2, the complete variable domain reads KAGVTQTPRYLIKTRGQQVTLSCSPISGHRSVSWYQQTPGQGLQFLFEYFSETQRNKGNFPGRFSGRQFSNSRSEMNVSTLELGDSALYLCASSPGTGGYYGYTFGSGTRLTVV.

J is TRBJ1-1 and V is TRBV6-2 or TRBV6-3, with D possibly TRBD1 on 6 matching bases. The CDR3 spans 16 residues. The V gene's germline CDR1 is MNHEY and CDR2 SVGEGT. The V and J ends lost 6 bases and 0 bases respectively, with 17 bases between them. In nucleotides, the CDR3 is TGTGCCAGCAGCCGCTTACAGGGTTCCGTGAACACTGAAGCTTTCTTT. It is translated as CASSRLQGSVNTEAFF.

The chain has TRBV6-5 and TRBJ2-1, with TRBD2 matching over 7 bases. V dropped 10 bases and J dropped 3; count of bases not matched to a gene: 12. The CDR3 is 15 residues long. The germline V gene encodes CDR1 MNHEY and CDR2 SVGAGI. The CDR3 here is CATGSQASGYNEQFF. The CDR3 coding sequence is TGTGCCACCGGATCCCAGGCTAGCGGCTACAATGAGCAGTTCTTC.

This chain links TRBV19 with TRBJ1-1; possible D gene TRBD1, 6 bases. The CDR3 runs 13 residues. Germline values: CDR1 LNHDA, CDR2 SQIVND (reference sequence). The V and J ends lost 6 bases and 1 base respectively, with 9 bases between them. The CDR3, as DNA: TGTGCCAGTAGCCCGACAGGGAACACTGAAGCTTTCTTT. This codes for CASSPTGNTEAFF.

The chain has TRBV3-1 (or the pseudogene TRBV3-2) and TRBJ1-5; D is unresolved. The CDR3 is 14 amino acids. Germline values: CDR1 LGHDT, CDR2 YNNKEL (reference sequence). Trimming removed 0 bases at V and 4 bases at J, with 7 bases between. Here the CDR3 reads CASSQDVLNQPQHF. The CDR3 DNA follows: TGTGCCAGCAGCCAAGACGTTTTAAATCAGCCCCAGCATTTT.

The CDR3 is CASSLAQTGVEQFF. DNA of the CDR3: TGTGCCAGCAGCTTGGCGCAGACAGGGGTGGAGCAGTTCTTC. The chain couples TRBV5-6 to TRBJ2-1; 8 bases align to TRBD1. The CDR3 consists of 14 residues. The V gene's germline CDR1 is SGHDT and CDR2 YYEEEE. V gave up 0 bases and J gave up 10 bases; unmatched junction bases: 6.

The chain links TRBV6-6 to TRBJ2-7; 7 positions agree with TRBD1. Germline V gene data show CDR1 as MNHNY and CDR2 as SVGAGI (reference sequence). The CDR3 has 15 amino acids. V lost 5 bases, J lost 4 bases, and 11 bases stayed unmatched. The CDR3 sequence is CASSPRDRYSYEQYF. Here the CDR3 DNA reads TGTGCCAGCAGTCCCCGGGACAGATACTCTTACGAGCAGTACTTC.

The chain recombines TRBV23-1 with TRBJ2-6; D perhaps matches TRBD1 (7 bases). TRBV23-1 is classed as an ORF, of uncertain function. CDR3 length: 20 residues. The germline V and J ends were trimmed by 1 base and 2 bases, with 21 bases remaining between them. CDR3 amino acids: CASSQFGTGEVIPGANVLTF. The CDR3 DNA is TGCGCCAGCAGTCAATTTGGTACAGGGGAGGTGATCCCTGGGGCCAACGTCCTGACTTTC.

CDR3 sequence reads: CASSAQGSYNEQFF. CDR3 sequence (DNA): TGTGCCAGCAGCGCCCAGGGGTCCTACAATGAGCAGTTCTTC. The J gene is TRBJ2-1, the V gene TRBV9; D might be TRBD1 (6 bases). The CDR3 spans 14 residues. Trimming took 3 bases from V and 1 from J, leaving 8 bases between them. Germline V lookup: CDR1 SGDLS, CDR2 YYNGEE.

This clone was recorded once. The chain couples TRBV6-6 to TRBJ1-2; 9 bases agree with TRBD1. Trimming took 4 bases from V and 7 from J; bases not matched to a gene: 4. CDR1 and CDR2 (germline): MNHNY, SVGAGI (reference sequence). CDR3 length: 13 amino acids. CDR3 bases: TGTGCCAGCAGTTTCCTACAGGGGGCTGGCTACACCTTC. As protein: CASSFLQGAGYTF.

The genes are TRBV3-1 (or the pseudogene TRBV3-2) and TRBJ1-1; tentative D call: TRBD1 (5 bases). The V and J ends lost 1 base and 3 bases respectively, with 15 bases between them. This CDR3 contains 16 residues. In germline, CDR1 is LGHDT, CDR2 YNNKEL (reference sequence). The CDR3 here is CASSQVGLGPDTEAFF. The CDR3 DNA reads TGTGCCAGCAGCCAAGTGGGGTTGGGGCCGGACACTGAAGCTTTCTTT.

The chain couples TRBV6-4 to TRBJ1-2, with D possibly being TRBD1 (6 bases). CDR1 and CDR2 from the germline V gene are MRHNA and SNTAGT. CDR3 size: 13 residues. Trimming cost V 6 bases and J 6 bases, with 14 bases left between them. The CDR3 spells CASSPDWGHGYTF. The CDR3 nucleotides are TGTGCCAGCAGCCCGGACTGGGGGCATGGCTACACCTTC.

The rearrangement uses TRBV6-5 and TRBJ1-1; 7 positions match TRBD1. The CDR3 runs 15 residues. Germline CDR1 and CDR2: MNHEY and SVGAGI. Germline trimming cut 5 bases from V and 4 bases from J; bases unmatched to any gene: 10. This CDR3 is CASSKRQGARTEAFF. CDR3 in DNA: TGTGCCAGCAGTAAAAGACAGGGAGCGCGCACTGAAGCTTTCTTT.

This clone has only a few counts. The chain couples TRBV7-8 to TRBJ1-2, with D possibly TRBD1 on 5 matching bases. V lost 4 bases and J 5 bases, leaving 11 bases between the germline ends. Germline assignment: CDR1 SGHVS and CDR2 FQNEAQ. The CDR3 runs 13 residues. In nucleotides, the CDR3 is TGTGCCAGCAGCTCTAGACAGCCATATGGCTACACCTTC. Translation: CASSSRQPYGYTF. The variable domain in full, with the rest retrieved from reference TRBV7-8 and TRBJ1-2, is GAGVSQSPRYKVAKRGQDVALRCDPISGHVSLFWYQQALGQGPEFLTYFQNEAQLDKSGLPSDRFFAERPEGSVSTLKIQRTQQEDSAVYLCASSSRQPYGYTFGSGTRLTVV.

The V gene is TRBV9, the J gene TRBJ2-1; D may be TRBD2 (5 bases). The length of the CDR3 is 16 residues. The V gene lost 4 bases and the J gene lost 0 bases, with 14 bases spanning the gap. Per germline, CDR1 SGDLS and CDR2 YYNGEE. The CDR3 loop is CASSTEADFSYNEQFF. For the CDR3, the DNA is TGTGCCAGCAGCACCGAGGCGGACTTCTCCTACAATGAGCAGTTCTTC.